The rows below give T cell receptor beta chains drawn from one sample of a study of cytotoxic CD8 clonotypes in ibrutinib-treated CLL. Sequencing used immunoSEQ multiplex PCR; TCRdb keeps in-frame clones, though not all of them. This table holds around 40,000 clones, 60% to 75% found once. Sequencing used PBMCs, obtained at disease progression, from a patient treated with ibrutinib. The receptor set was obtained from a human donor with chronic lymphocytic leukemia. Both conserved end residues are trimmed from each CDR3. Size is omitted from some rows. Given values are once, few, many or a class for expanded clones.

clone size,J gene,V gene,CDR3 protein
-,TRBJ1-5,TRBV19,ATTDLPNSNQPQH
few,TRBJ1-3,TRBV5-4,ASSLESANTIY
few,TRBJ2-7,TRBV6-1,ASSEASGAFYEQY
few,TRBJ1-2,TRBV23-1,ASRPQGAQPGYT
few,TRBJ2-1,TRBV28,ASLHRRLAPEQF
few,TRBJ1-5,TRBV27,ASSPEIPPSAQPQH
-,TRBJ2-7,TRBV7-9,ASSSAGIPASYEQY
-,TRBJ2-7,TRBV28,ATGGGFYEQY
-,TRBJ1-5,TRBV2,ASSPGQSGEQPQH
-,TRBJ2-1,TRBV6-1,ASSPHTYNEQF
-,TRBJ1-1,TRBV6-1,ASSERPIQLMNTEAF